One sample yielded the 10 T cell receptor beta chains listed below, sequenced in a study of CD8+ T cells in alopecia areata. Treatment given: oral pan-JAK inhibitor, 5-10 mg twice daily. It was cDNA, reverse transcribed from extracted RNA, that served as the sequencing template. Sequencing used immunoSEQ multiplex PCR; TCRdb keeps in-frame clones, though not all of them. The data hold roughly 200,000 clones, with roughly 64% observed a single time. Specimen: CD8+ T cells sorted from blood, collected at week 24, from a patient treated with tofacitinib. These receptors all stem from a human donor with alopecia areata.

In nucleotides, the CDR3 is TGTGCCAGCAGCCCGAATTCTTGGGACGAGCAGTACTTC. Residues: CASSPNSWDEQYF. The chain joins TRBV7-6 to TRBJ2-7, with D unclear. Trimming took 5 bases from V and 5 from J, leaving 13 bases between them. Germline lookup yields CDR1 SGHVS and CDR2 FNYEAQ. The CDR3 runs 13 residues. Combining the CDR3 with reference TRBV7-6 and TRBJ2-7 gives the whole variable domain GAGVSQSPRYKVTKRGQDVALRCDPISGHVSLYWYRQALGQGPEFLTYFNYEAQQDKSGLPNDRFSAERPEGSISTLTIQRTEQRDSAMYRCASSPNSWDEQYFGPGTRLTVT.

The V call is TRBV27, the J call TRBJ2-5; the D gene could be TRBD1 or TRBD2 (5 bases each). The tail of the sequence fits TRBJ2-7 better, so the J call may be wrong. This CDR3 is built from 14 residues. CDR1 and CDR2 (germline): MNHEY, SMNVEV (reference sequence). The CDR3 spells CASSLSRGFYEQYF. In DNA form, the CDR3 reads TGTGCCAGCAGTTTATCCCGGGGCTTCTACGAGCAGTACTTC.

The chain couples TRBV10-3 to TRBJ2-7; D gene unclear. Germline V gene sequence: CDR1 ENHRY, CDR2 SYGVKD. The CDR3 sequence is 12 residues long. V was pared by 3 bases and J by 6 bases, with 9 bases between. CDR3 nucleotides: TGTGCCATCAGTGATGGGTCAGGCGAGCAGTACTTC. Protein product: CAISDGSGEQYF.

This clone appeared a few times. This rearrangement joins TRBV7-9 to TRBJ1-4; D gene ambiguous. The V and J ends lost 8 bases and 1 base respectively, with 5 bases between them. Looked up from germline, CDR1 is SEHNR and CDR2 is FQNEAQ (reference sequence). The CDR3 spans 12 residues. The CDR3 DNA reads as TGTGCCAGCTTGGAAACTAATGAAAAACTGTTTTTT. It specifies CASLETNEKLFF.

A note on this clone: Other DNA sequences in this sample translate to the same CDR3. This chain uses TRBV5-1 with TRBJ2-5; D is uncertain. Trimming cost V 1 base and J 5 bases, with 6 bases left between them. CDR1 is SGHRS, CDR2 YFSETQ, per germline. The CDR3 is made up of 12 amino acids. CDR3 sequence: CASSLLGETQYF. CDR3 sequence (DNA): TGCGCCAGCAGCTTGTTGGGGGAGACCCAGTACTTC.

CDR3 sequence (DNA): TGCGCCAGCAGCCCCACGGGTCCAAGCGATAATTCACCCCTCCACTTT. It specifies CASSPTGPSDNSPLHF. The V gene is TRBV4-1, the J gene TRBJ1-6; the D is unclear. V lost 4 bases and J 5 bases, leaving 15 bases between the germline ends. The germline gives CDR1 MGHRA, CDR2 YSYEKL. The CDR3 extends over 16 amino acids.

As concerns this clone: The same CDR3 is also encoded by other DNA sequences in this sample. The V gene is TRBV29-1, the J gene TRBJ2-5; no definite D call. Deletions cut 0 bases from V and 2 bases from J, with 10 bases between. Looked up from germline, CDR1 is SQVTM and CDR2 is ANQGSEA. The CDR3 contains 14 residues. CDR3 protein: CSVEDWSRQETQYF. CDR3 nucleotide sequence: TGCAGCGTTGAAGATTGGTCACGACAAGAGACCCAGTACTTC.

The CDR3 DNA reads as TGTGCCAGCATCACCGGGACAGGCGCCCCAGATACGCAGTATTTT. It specifies CASITGTGAPDTQYF. The chain employs TRBV2 and TRBJ2-3; TRBD1 aligns across 8 bases. This CDR3 has 15 residues. The V gene end was trimmed by 7 bases and the J gene end by 4 bases; junction bases not matched to a gene: 10. The germline CDR1 and CDR2 sequences are SNHLY and FYNNEI.

This chain connects TRBV11-2 to TRBJ2-6; the D is unclear. The CDR3 totals 18 residues. V was clipped by 5 bases and J by 2 bases, with 19 bases between them. Looked up from germline, CDR1 is SGHAT and CDR2 is FQNNGV. CDR3 residues: CASSPSYPLAPGANVLTF. The CDR3 DNA reads TGTGCCAGCAGCCCATCTTACCCGCTGGCACCTGGGGCCAACGTCCTGACTTTC.

This clone turned up a few times. V usage is TRBV6-5 and J usage is TRBJ1-5; maybe TRBD1 (5 bases). Germline loops: CDR1 MNHEY, CDR2 SVGAGI. Deletions cut 6 bases from V and 7 bases from J, with 13 bases between. The CDR3 contains 13 residues. Here the CDR3 DNA reads TGTGCCAGCAGGATGGGGGGTGGACAGCCCCAGCATTTT. It translates to CASRMGGGQPQHF.